The clone carrying this T cell receptor beta chain was seen once. Antigen: not known. Assay used: immunoSEQ multiplex PCR; TCRdb lists only in-frame clones, some missing. This sample has about 15,000 clones; around 77% occur once, and the top ten carry 1.5% to 2%. Thawed PBMCs were FACS-sorted into unstimulated CD4+CD25+CD127- regulatory T cells, CD4+CD25- non-regulatory cells, CD4 and CD8 cells. This entry is derived from a study of Tregs in tolerant kidney transplant recipients. Regarding the study as a whole: Activated donor B cell expansion appeared to reveal the most relevant donor-specific TCRbeta repertoire. The small number of patients limits these findings pending further validation.

The germline V gene encodes CDR1 SEHNR and CDR2 FQNEAQ (reference sequence). Trimming took 5 bases from V and 4 from J; bases not matched to a gene: 2. The length of the CDR3 is 13 residues. This sequence originates from a human donor who received a combined kidney and bone marrow transplant. The J gene is TRBJ2-4, the V gene TRBV7-9, with TRBD1 matching 7 bases. This specimen was Tregs from blood, taken before the transplant. The CDR3 here is CASSPGQKNIQYF. The DNA of the CDR3 is TGTGCCAGCAGCCCGGGACAGAAAAACATTCAGTACTTC.